This T cell receptor beta chain was found in a study of T cell responses to AZD1222 COVID-19 vaccine. Whole-study results and caveats: Just a handful of people given AZD1222 tested seropositive at baseline. Spike-specific TCR breadth and depth rose after two AZD1222 doses.

The method was immunoSEQ multiplex PCR; TCRdb's version includes in-frame clones alone and lacks a portion of them. The sample carries some 85,000 clones, about nine tenths recorded once. The V end lost 3 bases, the J end lost 9 bases, and 9 bases lay between the germline ends. CDR1 is MDHEN, CDR2 SYDVKM, per germline. This CDR3 spans 12 amino acids. A note on this clone: As yet, its antigen is unknown.

The receptor was derived from an adult in good health. The chain employs TRBV28 and TRBJ1-5, with D uncertain. The sample here was peripheral blood, taken on day 0 of AZD1222 vaccination. The CDR3 nucleotides read TGTGCCAGCAGTTTTGGACTCGGGCCCCAGCATTTT. Protein product: CASSFGLGPQHF. Filled out from reference TRBV28 and TRBJ1-5, the complete variable domain reads DVKVTQSSRYLVKRTGEKVFLECVQDMDHENMFWYRQDPGLGLRLIYFSYDVKMKEKGDIPEGYSVSREKKERFSLILESASTNQTSMYLCASSFGLGPQHFGDGTRLSIL.